At least ten counts were recorded for the clone carrying this T cell receptor (beta chain). Its antigen remains unknown. Germline assignment: CDR1 MNHEY and CDR2 SVGEGT. The V end was cut by 2 bases, the J end by 4 bases, with 15 bases between. The CDR3 has 15 amino acids. TCRdb independently ran MiXCR on the RT-PCR reads; one entry per CDR3 protein. The top ten clones hold about 11% of a sample with 150,000 to 200,000 distinct CDR3 sequences, around 8.8% of them seen once. This sample is part of a study of response to subunit inactivated influenza vaccine. Study results and limitations: The study's authors posited that every seasonal influenza vaccination enlists few new T cells.

The sequences come from non-naive T cells sorted from PBMCs, collected on the day of vaccination. The sequence derives from a man aged 50 to 59 who received an inactivated influenza vaccine. This sequence joins TRBV6-2 or TRBV6-3 and TRBJ2-7, with D hard to call. The CDR3 bases are TGTGCCAGCAGTTACGGATCTGTGGCAGCGTACGAGCAGTACTTC. It translates to CASSYGSVAAYEQYF.